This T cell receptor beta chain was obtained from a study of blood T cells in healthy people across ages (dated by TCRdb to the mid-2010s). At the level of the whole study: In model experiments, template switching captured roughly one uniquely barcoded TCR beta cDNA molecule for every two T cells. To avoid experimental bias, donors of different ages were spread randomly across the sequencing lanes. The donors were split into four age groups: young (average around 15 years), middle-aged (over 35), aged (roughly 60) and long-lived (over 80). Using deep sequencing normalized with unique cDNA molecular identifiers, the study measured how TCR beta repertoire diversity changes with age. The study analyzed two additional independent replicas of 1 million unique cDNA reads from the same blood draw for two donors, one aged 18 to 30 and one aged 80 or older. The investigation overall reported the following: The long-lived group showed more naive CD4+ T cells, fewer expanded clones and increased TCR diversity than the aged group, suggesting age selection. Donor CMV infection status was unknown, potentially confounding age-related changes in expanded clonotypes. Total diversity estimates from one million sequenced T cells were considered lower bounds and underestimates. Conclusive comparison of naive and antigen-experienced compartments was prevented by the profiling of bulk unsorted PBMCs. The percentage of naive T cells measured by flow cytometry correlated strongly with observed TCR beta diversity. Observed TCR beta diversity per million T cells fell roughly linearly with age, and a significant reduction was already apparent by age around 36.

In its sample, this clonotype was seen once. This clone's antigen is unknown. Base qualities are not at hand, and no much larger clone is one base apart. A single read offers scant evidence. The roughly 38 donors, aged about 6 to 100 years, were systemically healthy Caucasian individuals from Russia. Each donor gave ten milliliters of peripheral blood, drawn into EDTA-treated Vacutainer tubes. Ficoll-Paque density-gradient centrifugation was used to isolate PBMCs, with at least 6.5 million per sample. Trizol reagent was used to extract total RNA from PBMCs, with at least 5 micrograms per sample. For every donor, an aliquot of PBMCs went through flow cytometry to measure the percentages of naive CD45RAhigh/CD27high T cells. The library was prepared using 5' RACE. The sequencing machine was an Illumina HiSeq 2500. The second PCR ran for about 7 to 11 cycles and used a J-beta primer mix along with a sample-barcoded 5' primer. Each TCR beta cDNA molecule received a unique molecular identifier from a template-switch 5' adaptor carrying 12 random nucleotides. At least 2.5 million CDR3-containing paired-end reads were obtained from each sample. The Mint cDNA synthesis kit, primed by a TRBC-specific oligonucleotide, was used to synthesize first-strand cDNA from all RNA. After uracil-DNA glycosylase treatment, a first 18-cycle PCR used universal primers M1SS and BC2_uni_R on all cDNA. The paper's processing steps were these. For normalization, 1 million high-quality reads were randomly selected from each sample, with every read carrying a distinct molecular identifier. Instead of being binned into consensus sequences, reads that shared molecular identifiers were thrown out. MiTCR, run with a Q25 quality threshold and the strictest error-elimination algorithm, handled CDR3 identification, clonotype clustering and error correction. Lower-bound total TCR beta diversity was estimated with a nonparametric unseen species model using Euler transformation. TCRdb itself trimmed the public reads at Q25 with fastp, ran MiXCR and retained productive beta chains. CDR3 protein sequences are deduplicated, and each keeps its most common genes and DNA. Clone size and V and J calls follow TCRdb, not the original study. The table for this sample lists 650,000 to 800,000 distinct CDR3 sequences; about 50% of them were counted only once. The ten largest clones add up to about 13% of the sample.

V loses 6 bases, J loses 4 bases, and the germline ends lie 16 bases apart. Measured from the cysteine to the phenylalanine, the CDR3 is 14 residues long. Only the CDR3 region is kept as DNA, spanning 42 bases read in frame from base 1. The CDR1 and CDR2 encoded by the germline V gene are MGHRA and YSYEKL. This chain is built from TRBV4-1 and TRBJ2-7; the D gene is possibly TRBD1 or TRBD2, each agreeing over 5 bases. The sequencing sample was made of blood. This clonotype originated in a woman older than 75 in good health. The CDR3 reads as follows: CASRVVGDGYEQYF. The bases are TGCGCCAGCAGGGTCGTAGGGGACGGGTACGAGCAGTACTTC.